This TCR beta chain emerged from a study of blood T cell repertoires in COVID-19. The wider study: There were acute and convalescent COVID-19 samples, and they came from the United States, Italy and Spain. The cDNA or gDNA used as material had been derived from T cells, B-cell-depleted T cells, or PBMCs.

Germline V gives CDR1 SQVTM, CDR2 ANQGSEA. J gave up 6 bases and V 4 bases, and 4 bases lay outside the gene matches. There are 13 residues in the CDR3. Original methodology: Nucleated cell counts were estimated from reference gene primer amplification. TCRdb keeps only in-frame clones here, not all; method: immunoSEQ multiplex PCR. The DNA gave D and trimming, while V, J and clone size come from that table. The table shows some 390,000 clones, with 85% to 90% occurring only once. The clonotype originates from a woman aged 25 to 39 who had recovered from COVID-19. What was sequenced was PBMCs or T cells enriched from blood (not recorded which). J is TRBJ2-1 and V is TRBV29-1, with TRBD1 identical over 9 bases. CDR3 bases: TGCAGCGTTGGACCGGGACAGGGCAATGAGCAGTTCTTC. Translation: CSVGPGQGNEQFF.